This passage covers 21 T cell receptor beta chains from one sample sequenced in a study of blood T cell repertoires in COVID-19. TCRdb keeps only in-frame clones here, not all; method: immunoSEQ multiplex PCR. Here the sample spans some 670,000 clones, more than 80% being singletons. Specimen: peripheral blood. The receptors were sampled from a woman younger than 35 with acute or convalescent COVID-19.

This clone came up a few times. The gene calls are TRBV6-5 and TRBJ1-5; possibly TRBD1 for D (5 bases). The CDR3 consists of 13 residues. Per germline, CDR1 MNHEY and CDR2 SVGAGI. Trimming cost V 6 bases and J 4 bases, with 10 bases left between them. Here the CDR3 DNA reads TGTGCCAGCAGCTGGGACTTTAATCAGCCCCAGCATTTT. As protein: CASSWDFNQPQHF.

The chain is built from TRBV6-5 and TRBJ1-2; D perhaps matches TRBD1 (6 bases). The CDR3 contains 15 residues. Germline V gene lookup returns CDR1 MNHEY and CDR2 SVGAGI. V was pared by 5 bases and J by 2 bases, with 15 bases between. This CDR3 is CASSRGGQGNYGYTF. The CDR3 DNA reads TGTGCCAGCAGTAGGGGGGGGCAGGGGAACTATGGCTACACCTTC.

CDR3 sequence: CASSYDSGGLYNEQFF. CDR3 sequence (DNA): TGTGCCAGCAGTTACGATAGCGGGGGGCTATACAATGAGCAGTTCTTC. The chain carries TRBV6-6 and TRBJ2-1, with 10 positions matching TRBD2. The CDR3 extends over 16 amino acids. CDR1 is MNHNY, CDR2 SVGAGI, per germline (reference sequence). Trimming took 2 bases from V and 4 from J; bases not matched to a gene: 5.

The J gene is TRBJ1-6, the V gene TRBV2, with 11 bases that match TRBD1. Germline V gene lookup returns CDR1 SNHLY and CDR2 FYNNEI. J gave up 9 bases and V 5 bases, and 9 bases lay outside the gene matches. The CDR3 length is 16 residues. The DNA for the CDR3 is TGTGCCAGCAGTCTGGGACAGGGGGTTCATGGTTCACCCCTCCACTTT. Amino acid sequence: CASSLGQGVHGSPLHF. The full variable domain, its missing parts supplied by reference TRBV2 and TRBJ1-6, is EPEVTQTPSHQVTQMGQEVILRCVPISNHLYFYWYRQILGQKVEFLVSFYNNEISEKSEIFDDQFSVERPDGSNFTLKIRSTKLEDSAMYFCASSLGQGVHGSPLHFGNGTRLTVT.

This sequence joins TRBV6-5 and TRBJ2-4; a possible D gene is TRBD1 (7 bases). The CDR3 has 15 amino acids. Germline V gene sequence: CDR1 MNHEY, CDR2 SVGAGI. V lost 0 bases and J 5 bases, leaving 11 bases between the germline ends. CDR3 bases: TGTGCCAGCAGTTACTCGGCGGGACAGCAAAACATTCAGTACTTC. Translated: CASSYSAGQQNIQYF.

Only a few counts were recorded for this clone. CDR3 sequence: CATSDPDRPDTEAFF. Written as DNA, the CDR3 is TGTGCCACCAGTGATCCCGACAGGCCTGACACTGAAGCTTTCTTT. The chain is built from TRBV24-1 and TRBJ1-1; TRBD1 might be the D (6 bases). CDR1 and CDR2 (germline): KGHDR, SFDVKD. The ends were cut back, 3 bases at V and 3 bases at J, with 13 bases in the middle. The CDR3 totals 15 residues.

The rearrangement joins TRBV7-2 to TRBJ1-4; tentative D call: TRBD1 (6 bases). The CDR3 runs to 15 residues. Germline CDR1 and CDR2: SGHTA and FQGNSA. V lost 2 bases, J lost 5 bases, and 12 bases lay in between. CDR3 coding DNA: TGTGCCAGCAGCTTATTACAGGGTTTAAATGAAAAACTGTTTTTT. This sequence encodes CASSLLQGLNEKLFF.

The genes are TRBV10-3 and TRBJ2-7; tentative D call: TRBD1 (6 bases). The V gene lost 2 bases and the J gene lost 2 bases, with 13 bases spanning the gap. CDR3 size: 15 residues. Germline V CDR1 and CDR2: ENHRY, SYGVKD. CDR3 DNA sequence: TGTGCCATCAGTGAGAAGCAGGGGTGGGCCTACGAGCAGTACTTC. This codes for CAISEKQGWAYEQYF.

The CDR3, as DNA: TGCAGTGCTAGTGGGCAGGGGAATATCAGGAACACTGAAGCTTTCTTT. It translates to CSASGQGNIRNTEAFF. The gene calls are TRBV20-1 and TRBJ1-1; weak D call: TRBD1 (6 bases). V was trimmed by 3 bases and J by 1 base, leaving 18 bases between them. Germline CDR1 reads DFQATT; CDR2 reads SNEGSKA (reference sequence). This CDR3 spans 16 amino acids.

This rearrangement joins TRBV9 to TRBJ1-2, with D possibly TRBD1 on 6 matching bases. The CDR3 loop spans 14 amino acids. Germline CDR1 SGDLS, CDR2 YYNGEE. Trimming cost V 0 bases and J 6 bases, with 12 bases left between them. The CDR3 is CASSVGGLRDGYTF. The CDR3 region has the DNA TGTGCCAGCAGCGTAGGGGGGCTTCGGGATGGCTACACCTTC.

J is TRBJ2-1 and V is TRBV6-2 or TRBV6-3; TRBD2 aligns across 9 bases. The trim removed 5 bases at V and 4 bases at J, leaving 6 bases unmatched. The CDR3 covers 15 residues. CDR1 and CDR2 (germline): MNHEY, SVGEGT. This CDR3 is CASSVAGEAYNEQFF. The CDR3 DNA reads TGTGCCAGCAGTGTAGCGGGAGAAGCTTACAATGAGCAGTTCTTC.

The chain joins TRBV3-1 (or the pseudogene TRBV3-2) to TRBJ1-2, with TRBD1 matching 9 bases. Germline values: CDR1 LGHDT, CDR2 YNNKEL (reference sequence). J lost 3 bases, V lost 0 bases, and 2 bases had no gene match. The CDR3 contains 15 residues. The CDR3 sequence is CASSQEGQGDYGYTF. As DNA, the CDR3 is TGTGCCAGCAGCCAAGAGGGACAGGGCGACTATGGCTACACCTTC.

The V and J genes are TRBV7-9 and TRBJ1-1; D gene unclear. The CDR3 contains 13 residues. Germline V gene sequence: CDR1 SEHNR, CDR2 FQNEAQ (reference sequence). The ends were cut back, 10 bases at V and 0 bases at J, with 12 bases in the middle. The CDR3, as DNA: TGTGCCAATCAGGCCGGATTGAACACTGAAGCTTTCTTT. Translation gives CANQAGLNTEAFF.

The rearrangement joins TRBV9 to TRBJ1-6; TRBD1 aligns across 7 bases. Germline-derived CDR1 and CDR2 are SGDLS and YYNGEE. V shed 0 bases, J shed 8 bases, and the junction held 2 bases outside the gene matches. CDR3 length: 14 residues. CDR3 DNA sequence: TGTGCCAGCAGCGTAGATAGGGGGCATTCACCCCTCCACTTT. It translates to CASSVDRGHSPLHF.

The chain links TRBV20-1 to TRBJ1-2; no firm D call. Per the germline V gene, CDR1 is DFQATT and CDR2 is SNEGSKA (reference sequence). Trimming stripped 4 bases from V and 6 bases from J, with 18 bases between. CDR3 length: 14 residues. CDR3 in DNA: TGCAGTGCTACTGACTTGACGACTTTTGATGGCTACACCTTC. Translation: CSATDLTTFDGYTF.

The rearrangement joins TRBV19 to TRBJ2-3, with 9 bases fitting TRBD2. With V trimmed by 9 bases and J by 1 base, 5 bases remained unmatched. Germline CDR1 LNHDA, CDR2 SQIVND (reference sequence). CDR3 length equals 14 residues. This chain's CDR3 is CASPSGGRTDTQYF. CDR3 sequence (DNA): TGTGCCAGCCCGAGCGGGGGGCGCACAGATACGCAGTATTTT. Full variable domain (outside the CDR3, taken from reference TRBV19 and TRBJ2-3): DGGITQSPKYLFRKEGQNVTLSCEQNLNHDAMYWYRQDPGQGLRLIYYSQIVNDFQKGDIAEGYSVSREKKESFPLTVTSAQKNPTAFYLCASPSGGRTDTQYFGPGTRLTVL.

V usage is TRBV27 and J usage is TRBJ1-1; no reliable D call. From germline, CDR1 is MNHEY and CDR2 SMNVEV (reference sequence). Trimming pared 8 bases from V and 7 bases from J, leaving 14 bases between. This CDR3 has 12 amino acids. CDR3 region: CASRRTVGEAFF. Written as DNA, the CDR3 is TGTGCCAGCCGTCGTACGGTCGGTGAAGCTTTCTTT.

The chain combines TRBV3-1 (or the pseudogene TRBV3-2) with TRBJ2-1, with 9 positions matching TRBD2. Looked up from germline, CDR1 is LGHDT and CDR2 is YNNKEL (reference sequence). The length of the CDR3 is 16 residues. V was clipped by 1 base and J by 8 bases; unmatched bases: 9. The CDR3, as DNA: TGTGCCAGCAGCCAAGGGGTTCGGCGGGGGGGCGATGAGCAGTTCTTC. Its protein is CASSQGVRRGGDEQFF.

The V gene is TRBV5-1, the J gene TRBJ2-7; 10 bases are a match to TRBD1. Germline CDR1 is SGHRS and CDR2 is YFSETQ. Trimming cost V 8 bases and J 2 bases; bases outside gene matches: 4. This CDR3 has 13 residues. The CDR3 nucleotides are TGCGCCAGTTCCGGGACAGGGGCCTACGAGCAGTACTTC. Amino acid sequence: CASSGTGAYEQYF.

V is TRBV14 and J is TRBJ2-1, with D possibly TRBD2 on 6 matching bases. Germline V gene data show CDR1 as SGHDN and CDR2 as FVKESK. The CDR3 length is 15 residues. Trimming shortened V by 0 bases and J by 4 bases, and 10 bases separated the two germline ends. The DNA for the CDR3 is TGTGCCAGCAGCCAAGATCGGGGGATTTACAATGAGCAGTTCTTC. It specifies CASSQDRGIYNEQFF.

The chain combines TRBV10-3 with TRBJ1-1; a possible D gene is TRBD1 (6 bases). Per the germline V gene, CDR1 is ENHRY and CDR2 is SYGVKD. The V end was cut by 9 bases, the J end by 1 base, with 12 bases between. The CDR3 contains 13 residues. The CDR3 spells CAMQKTGNTEAFF. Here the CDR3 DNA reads TGTGCCATGCAAAAGACAGGGAACACTGAAGCTTTCTTT.